The clone carrying this T cell receptor (beta chain) was counted at least ten times. Its antigen is unknown. This CDR3 comprises 17 residues. The V end was cut by 6 bases, the J end by 2 bases, with 22 bases between. Germline values: CDR1 LNHDA, CDR2 SQIVND (reference sequence). This sample was taken from a study of T cell repertoires in cytomegalovirus infection. Across the study: Through public TCR beta signatures, both CMV infection and matching HLA type were indicated.

Study results and caveats: HLA-C-restricted CMV-specific TCR beta clonotypes were dominant in the ex vivo response.

TCRdb independently ran MiXCR on the reads; one entry per CDR3 protein. The table includes 250,000 or so distinct CDR3 sequences, about a sixth detected once. The chain links TRBV19 to TRBJ1-1; D not certain. Material for sequencing was CD8+ T cells from PBMCs. The clonotype originates from a human donor in good health (CMV status not recorded). Some clones in this sample may be carry-over from other donors' samples. CDR3 DNA sequence: TGTGCCAGTAGCACCCCCGACCGGCTTCCGTTAAACACTGAAGCTTTCTTT. Its translation is CASSTPDRLPLNTEAFF.